This TCR beta chain derives from a study of shared T cell receptors in the human thymus. The CDR3 consists of 17 residues. Unmatched junction bases numbered 10, after V lost 4 bases and J lost 4 bases. Germline V gives CDR1 SGHRS, CDR2 YFSETQ. Clones were sequenced by immunoSEQ multiplex PCR, and TCRdb holds only the in-frame ones, with some missing. This sample has 700,000 or so clones, with 75% to 90% found just once. These data also formed part of another study, on human thymus T cells. That investigation notes: Donor material was obtained from healthy Finnish infants undergoing corrective surgery for congenital heart defects. Related research described thymic repertoires that were highly overlapping among unrelated individuals.

The sequenced material came from thymocytes. The source is a girl under three years old with a congenital heart defect. The chain carries TRBV5-1 and TRBJ2-3, with 12 bases matching TRBD2. CDR3 DNA: TGCGCCAGCAGCCGAGGACTAGCGGGGATCGGACCAGATACGCAGTATTTT. Protein: CASSRGLAGIGPDTQYF.